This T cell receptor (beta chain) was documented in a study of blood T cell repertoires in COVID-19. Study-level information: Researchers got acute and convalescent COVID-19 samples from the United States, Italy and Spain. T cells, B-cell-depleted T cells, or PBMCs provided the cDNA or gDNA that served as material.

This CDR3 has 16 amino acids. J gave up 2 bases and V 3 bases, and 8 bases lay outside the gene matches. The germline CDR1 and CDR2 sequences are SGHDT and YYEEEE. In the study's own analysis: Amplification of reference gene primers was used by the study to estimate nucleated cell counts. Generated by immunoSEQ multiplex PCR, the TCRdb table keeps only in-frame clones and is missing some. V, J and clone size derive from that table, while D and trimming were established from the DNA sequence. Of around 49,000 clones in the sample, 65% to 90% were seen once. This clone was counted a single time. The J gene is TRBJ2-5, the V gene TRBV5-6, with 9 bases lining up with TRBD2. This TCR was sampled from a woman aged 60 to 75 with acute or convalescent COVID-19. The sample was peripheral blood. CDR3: CASSSIAGAGQETQYF. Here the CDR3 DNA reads TGTGCCAGCAGCTCAATAGCGGGAGCGGGACAAGAGACCCAGTACTTC.